This entry lists 25 T cell receptor beta chains sequenced from one sample in a study of immune heterogeneity within non-small cell lung tumors. Bulk tumor genomic DNA, around 580 ng per sample, was used as template. During surgery, several far-apart biopsies were obtained from every primary tumor. Curative operations were performed on patients who had untreated, newly diagnosed non-small cell lung cancer. Multiplex PCR with 32 V and 13 J primers amplified TCR beta CDR3. One entry per CDR3 protein results from TCRdb running MiXCR on the multiplex PCR reads. This sample has about 6,100 distinct CDR3 sequences, with approximately 22% found just once. The sample comprised lung tumor tissue. These receptors were obtained from a female donor with non-small cell lung cancer.

By proportion, this clonotype is medium-sized (0.01 to 0.1%). The chain employs TRBV6-1 and TRBJ2-2, with D possibly TRBD1 on 5 matching bases. The germline gives CDR1 MNHNS, CDR2 SASEGT. Trimming shortened V by 0 bases and J by 3 bases, and 5 bases separated the two germline ends. This CDR3 spans 14 amino acids. CDR3 sequence (DNA): TGTGCCAGCAGTGAAGCAGGGGACACCGGGGAGCTGTTTTTT. Encoded protein: CASSEAGDTGELFF.

By proportion, this clonotype is medium-sized. The chain uses TRBV10-3 and TRBJ1-2; D unresolved. There are 12 residues in the CDR3. Germline assignment: CDR1 ENHRY and CDR2 SYGVKD. The germline V and J ends were trimmed by 2 bases and 6 bases, with 7 bases remaining between them. CDR3 sequence: CAISEGSNGYTF. DNA for the CDR3: TGTGCCATCAGTGAGGGCAGCAATGGCTACACCTTC.

A remark on this clonotype: A read error may be the cause here, since a much bigger clone is one base away. The chain has TRBV2 and TRBJ2-3; 7 positions match TRBD2. The length of the CDR3 is 18 residues. Germline lookup yields CDR1 SNHLY and CDR2 FYNNEI. The CDR3 region has the DNA TGTGCCAGCAGTGACGCTTATCCTGGGGCGACTAGCACAGATACGAAGTATTTT. Its translation: CASSDAYPGATSTDTKYF.

A remark on this clonotype: It may be a read error: a sequence one base away is much more abundant. The V gene is TRBV28, the J gene TRBJ2-7, with 10 nucleotides matching TRBD1. This CDR3 has 16 amino acids. After removal of 1 base from V and 4 bases from J, the junction contained 7 bases not matched to a gene. Germline loops: CDR1 MDHEN, CDR2 SYDVKM. As DNA, the CDR3 is TGTGCCAGCAGTTTATTGCTGGGACAGGGGAAGTACGAGCAGTACTTC. Protein: CASSLLLGQGKYEQYF.

This clonotype was found a few times. The chain has TRBV3-1 and TRBJ2-5; D unresolved. V was trimmed by 0 bases and J by 1 base, leaving 0 bases between them. This CDR3 has 12 residues. Germline V gene lookup returns CDR1 LGHDT and CDR2 YNNKEL (reference sequence). This chain's CDR3 is CASSQDQETQYF. The CDR3 DNA reads as TGTGCCAGCAGCCAAGACCAAGAGACCCAGTACTTC.

The chain couples TRBV13 to TRBJ2-5, with 13 bases fitting TRBD2. CDR1 PRHDT and CDR2 FYEKMQ come from the germline V gene (reference sequence). The CDR3 has 17 amino acids. V shed 5 bases and J 0 bases; nucleotides not matched to a gene: 6. The CDR3 sequence is CASSARGLAGDQETQYF. The CDR3 nucleotides read TGTGCCAGCAGCGCACGCGGACTAGCGGGAGACCAAGAGACCCAGTACTTC.

In its sample, this clonotype ranks as medium-sized. This rearrangement joins TRBV20-1 to TRBJ1-1; D not resolved. The CDR3 has 12 amino acids. Germline CDR1 and CDR2: DFQATT and SNEGSKA (reference sequence). V was pared by 5 bases and J by 4 bases, with 11 bases between. DNA for the CDR3: TGCAGTGCTCACCCCAGGAGCACTGAAGCTTTCTTT. It codes for CSAHPRSTEAFF.

The chain links TRBV10-3 to TRBJ2-5; TRBD2 aligns across 8 bases. Germline V gene sequence: CDR1 ENHRY, CDR2 SYGVKD. This CDR3 has 14 residues. Trimming at V came to 8 bases and at J to 1 base, leaving 6 bases not matched to a gene. CDR3 in DNA: TGTGCCATCGGTCCGGGGGGGACCCAAGAGACCCAGTACTTC. Its protein product is CAIGPGGTQETQYF.

A single count supports this clonotype. CDR3 DNA sequence: TGTGCCAGCAGCTGGGACAGGGGGTTAACTGAAGCTTTCTTT. Its translation is CASSWDRGLTEAFF. The chain employs TRBV5-6 and TRBJ1-1; 11 bases match TRBD1. The V gene end was trimmed by 3 bases and the J gene end by 5 bases; junction bases not matched to a gene: 3. CDR1 and CDR2 from the germline V gene are SGHDT and YYEEEE. The CDR3 runs to 14 residues.

V is TRBV5-5 and J is TRBJ2-2, with D unresolved. The CDR3 totals 13 residues. Trimming cost V 4 bases and J 6 bases, with 10 bases left between them. The germline gives CDR1 SGHKS, CDR2 YYEKEE (reference sequence). CDR3 amino acids: CASSQVRAGELFF. CDR3 nucleotides: TGTGCCAGCAGCCAAGTGCGCGCCGGGGAGCTGTTTTTT.

By share, this clonotype counts as medium-sized. A junction boundary mismatches the germline segment, possibly from a read error. DNA for the CDR3: TGTGCCAGCTCGCCACTAGCGGGAGGTATGGAGACCCAGTACTTC. Protein product: CASSPLAGGMETQYF. The chain links TRBV18 to TRBJ2-5; TRBD2 matches 12 bases. The CDR3 consists of 15 residues. Germline V gene lookup returns CDR1 KGHSH and CDR2 LQKENI. The complete variable domain, with remaining parts taken from reference TRBV18 and TRBJ2-5, reads NAGVMQNPRHLVRRRGQEARLRCSPMKGHSHVYWYRQLPEEGLKFMVYLQKENIIDESGMPKERFSAEFPKEGPSILRIQQVVRGDSAAYFCASSPLAGGMETQYFGPGTRLLVL.

By sample share, this clonotype is medium-sized. The chain uses TRBV18 and TRBJ1-1, with unresolved D. The V end lost 6 bases, the J end lost 0 bases, and 8 bases lay between the germline ends. There are 13 residues in the CDR3. Germline CDR1 reads KGHSH; CDR2 reads LQKENI. The CDR3 protein is CASSPQMNTEAFF. For the CDR3, the DNA is TGTGCCAGCTCGCCTCAAATGAACACTGAAGCTTTCTTT. The full variable domain, its missing parts supplied by reference TRBV18 and TRBJ1-1, is NAGVMQNPRHLVRRRGQEARLRCSPMKGHSHVYWYRQLPEEGLKFMVYLQKENIIDESGMPKERFSAEFPKEGPSILRIQQVVRGDSAAYFCASSPQMNTEAFFGQGTRLTVV.

By frequency in the sample, this clonotype is medium-sized. The chain employs TRBV28 and TRBJ2-2; 13 bases agree with TRBD2. The CDR3 loop spans 13 amino acids. The J segment lost 8 bases and the V segment lost 9 bases, leaving 3 bases of the junction unmatched. The V gene's germline CDR1 is MDHEN and CDR2 SYDVKM. Here the CDR3 reads CASGLAGEGELFF. CDR3 nucleotide sequence: TGTGCCAGTGGACTAGCGGGAGAAGGGGAGCTGTTTTTT.

Turning to this clonotype: Since a much larger clone is just one base distant, this may be a read error. This rearrangement joins TRBV10-2 to TRBJ1-1, with 7 bases aligning to TRBD1. Germline V lookup: CDR1 WSHSY, CDR2 SAAADI. The CDR3 is 15 amino acids. The DNA of the CDR3 is TGCGCCAGCAGTCAATCCGACAGGGTGAACACTGGAGCTTTCTTT. Translated, it gives CASSQSDRVNTGAFF.

This clonotype was seen only once. The conserved phenylalanine or tryptophan is not found at the CDR3 terminus, so this likely reflects a read error. The DNA is omitted, as the CDR3 cannot be located on it reliably, and the CDR3 follows TCRdb's listing. The chain recombines TRBV5-1 with TRBJ1-1; the table's D call TRBD1 went unverified against the DNA. The CDR3 is 17 residues long, counting both termini. Germline V gene sequence: CDR1 SGHRS, CDR2 YFSETQ. The CDR3 spells CASSLELGAGLNTEAFG.

A few counts support this clonotype. CDR3 DNA: TGTGCCAGTAGTACCCCCCTGGGGGGGGCTATGAATCAGCCCCAGCATTTT. Protein product: CASSTPLGGAMNQPQHF. The V gene is TRBV19, the J gene TRBJ1-5; D is possibly TRBD1 (6 bases). Germline V gene lookup returns CDR1 LNHDA and CDR2 SQIVND (reference sequence). V dropped 4 bases and J dropped 4 bases, with 20 bases sitting between them. This CDR3 contains 17 residues. The entire variable domain, with the rest obtained from reference TRBV19 and TRBJ1-5, is as follows: DGGITQSPKYLFRKEGQNVTLSCEQNLNHDAMYWYRQDPGQGLRLIYYSQIVNDFQKGDIAEGYSVSREKKESFPLTVTSAQKNPTAFYLCASSTPLGGAMNQPQHFGDGTRLSIL.

The chain links TRBV5-4 to TRBJ2-1, with 7 nucleotides matching TRBD2. Unmatched junction bases numbered 7, after V lost 0 bases and J lost 7 bases. Germline-derived CDR1 and CDR2 are SGHNT and YYREEE (reference sequence). There are 15 residues in the CDR3. The CDR3 reads CASSLEGGRRNEQFF. The CDR3 DNA is TGTGCCAGCAGCTTGGAGGGCGGGAGAAGGAATGAGCAGTTCTTC.

This clonotype came up a few times. The CDR3 DNA reads as TGTGCCTGGAGTACGCCCGGGGAGCTGTTTTTT. It yields the protein CAWSTPGELFF. The rearrangement joins TRBV30 to TRBJ2-2, with D hard to call. Trimming left V 2 bases short and J 6 bases short, with 4 bases between. The CDR3 consists of 11 residues. Germline lookup yields CDR1 GTSNPN and CDR2 SVGIG (reference sequence). Full variable domain (outside the CDR3, taken from reference TRBV30 and TRBJ2-2): SQTIHQWPATLVQPVGSPLSLECTVEGTSNPNLYWYRQAAGRGLQLLFYSVGIGQISSEVPQNLSASRPQDRQFILSSKKLLLSDSGFYLCAWSTPGELFFGEGSRLTVL.

This clonotype is classed as medium-sized. V and J are TRBV5-6 and TRBJ1-6, with 7 bases matching TRBD1. Losses at the gene ends were 4 bases for V and 4 bases for J; bases not matched to a gene: 5. Germline CDR1 is SGHDT and CDR2 is YYEEEE. The CDR3 sequence is 15 residues long. The chain's CDR3 is CASSLGTEYNSPLHF. The CDR3 nucleotides read TGTGCCAGCAGCCTCGGGACAGAGTATAATTCACCCCTCCACTTT.

By proportion, this clonotype is medium-sized. V gene TRBV28 combines with J gene TRBJ2-7; D gene ambiguous. CDR3 length: 11 amino acids. V was cut by 6 bases and J by 5 bases, with 8 bases left in between. Germline values: CDR1 MDHEN, CDR2 SYDVKM. The CDR3, as DNA: TGTGCCAGCAGCCAATTGGACGAGCAGTACTTC. Amino acids: CASSQLDEQYF.

This clonotype ranks as medium-sized (0.01 to 0.1%). The J gene is TRBJ1-2, the V gene TRBV6-1; a possible D gene is TRBD1 (5 bases). Germline V CDR1 and CDR2: MNHNS, SASEGT. The CDR3 extends over 12 amino acids. V was trimmed by 9 bases and J by 7 bases, leaving 15 bases between them. The CDR3 here is CASTSGRLGYTF. The CDR3 DNA is TGTGCCAGTACCTCGGGGCGCCTTGGCTACACCTTC.

Regarding this clonotype: This may be a read error, as it is one base from a much larger clone. The gene calls are TRBV28 and TRBJ1-4; D unresolved. CDR3 size: 14 residues. The germline gives CDR1 MDHEN, CDR2 SYDVKM. CDR3 DNA sequence: TGTGCCAGCAGTCCAGTACGATTTAATGACAAACTGTTTTTT. Translating gives CASSPVRFNDKLFF. Full variable domain (outside the CDR3, taken from reference TRBV28 and TRBJ1-4): DVKVTQSSRYLVKRTGEKVFLECVQDMDHENMFWYRQDPGLGLRLIYFSYDVKMKEKGDIPEGYSVSREKKERFSLILESASTNQTSMYLCASSPVRFNDKLFFGSGTQLSVL.

By share, this clonotype ranks as medium-sized (0.01 to 0.1%). The chain links TRBV27 to TRBJ1-2; TRBD1 is a possible D gene (6 bases). Germline V gene sequence: CDR1 MNHEY, CDR2 SMNVEV (reference sequence). The CDR3 runs to 16 residues. Trimming stripped 4 bases from V and 0 bases from J, with 15 bases between. CDR3 protein: CASSSTGTLANYGYTF. CDR3 DNA sequence: TGTGCCAGCAGTTCCACCGGGACACTAGCTAACTATGGCTACACCTTC.

With regard to this clonotype: One junction end does not reproduce the germline sequence, and a read error may be involved. CDR3 protein: CATSVRGLAINTGELFF. The CDR3 region has the DNA TGTGCCACCAGCGTACGGGGACTAGCGATAAACACCGGTGAGCTGTTTTTT. This rearrangement joins TRBV15 to TRBJ2-2; 10 bases line up with TRBD2. Germline CDR1 is LNHNV and CDR2 is YYDKDF (reference sequence). CDR3 length: 17 residues. Combining the CDR3 with reference TRBV15 and TRBJ2-2 gives the whole variable domain DAMVIQNPRYQVTQFGKPVTLSCSQTLNHNVMYWYQQKSSQAPKLLFHYYDKDFNNEADTPDNFQSRRPNTSFCFLDIRSPGLGDTAMYLCATSVRGLAINTGELFFGEGSRLTVL.

The CDR3 protein is CASSRQFNQPQHF. The CDR3 coding sequence is TGTGCCAGTAGTCGACAGTTCAATCAGCCCCAGCATTTT. This chain connects TRBV19 to TRBJ1-5, with D maybe TRBD1 (5 bases). The CDR3 has 13 residues. Looked up from germline, CDR1 is LNHDA and CDR2 is SQIVND (reference sequence). Trimming stripped 5 bases from V and 3 bases from J, with 8 bases between.